This record concerns one TCR beta chain sequence. What it recognizes is unknown. These data are taken from a study of shared clonotypes between healthy human individuals. Findings and caveats of the study: Clonotype sharing among the donors was expected to vary with sequencing depth. Despite large depth, rarefaction showed incomplete sorted-subset sequencing. Across subsets, estimated richness was generally greater for naive than for memory populations.

The V gene's germline CDR1 is SEHNR and CDR2 FQNEAQ (reference sequence). Trimming stripped 4 bases from V and 2 bases from J, with 15 bases between. This CDR3 region has 15 residues. Profiling relied on immunoSEQ multiplex PCR, and the TCRdb table lists in-frame clones only, not all of them. The data contain millions of clones, approximately 90% of them singletons. The rearrangement uses TRBV7-9 and TRBJ2-7; maybe TRBD1 (6 bases). Sequencing was performed on naive CD4+ T cells sorted from blood. Stated subset: CD45RA+ positively selected. The TCR was taken from a man younger than 35 in good health. This CDR3 is CASSSDRTFTYEQYF. Here the CDR3 DNA reads TGTGCCAGCAGCTCTGACAGGACTTTTACCTACGAGCAGTACTTC.